These 13 T cell receptor beta chains share one sample of origin, sequenced in a study of T cells in Graves' hyperthyroidism and ophthalmopathy. RNA transcripts provided the source from which TCR beta CDR3 regions were amplified. The primer set for the first-round RT-PCR of the TCR CDR3 was HTBI. TCRdb re-analysed the multiplex PCR reads in MiXCR, keeping a single row per CDR3 protein. Of 20,000 to 30,000 distinct CDR3 sequences detected, roughly 46% appear once; the ten largest clones hold under 13%. The sequenced material came from blood. These receptors all stem from a woman younger than 45 with Graves' hyperthyroidism.

This chain connects TRBV29-1 to TRBJ1-2; D remains ambiguous. V dropped 6 bases and J dropped 4 bases, with 12 bases sitting between them. The CDR3 consists of 12 residues. Per germline, CDR1 SQVTM and CDR2 ANQGSEA. CDR3 nucleotides: TGCAGCGTGCTTGTCCAGTCCTATGGCTACACCTTC. This codes for CSVLVQSYGYTF.

By frequency in the sample, this clonotype is medium-sized (0.01 to 0.1%). V usage is TRBV10-3 and J usage is TRBJ2-7; D gene unclear. V lost 6 bases, J lost 1 base, and 16 bases lay in between. The germline V gene has CDR1 ENHRY and CDR2 SYGVKD. There are 15 residues in the CDR3. CDR3 amino acids: CAISGSGPVSYEQYF. CDR3 bases: TGTGCCATCAGCGGTTCCGGGCCAGTATCCTACGAGCAGTACTTC.

This chain joins TRBV19 and TRBJ2-5; tentatively, D is TRBD1 (5 bases). V was cut by 0 bases and J by 9 bases, with 17 bases left in between. This CDR3 spans 15 amino acids. CDR1 and CDR2 from the germline V gene are LNHDA and SQIVND (reference sequence). CDR3 sequence (DNA): TGTGCCAGTAGTATAGAGGGGCAGTCTTATCAGCCCCAGTACTTC. Translating gives CASSIEGQSYQPQYF.

The chain recombines TRBV2 with TRBJ1-3; D remains ambiguous. CDR3 length equals 10 residues. Between the trimmed V and J ends, which lost 6 bases and 8 bases, there was a span of 5 bases. Looked up from germline, CDR1 is SNHLY and CDR2 is FYNNEI. Written as DNA, the CDR3 is TGTGCCAGCAGGAAGGACACCATATATTTT. Protein product: CASRKDTIYF.

This clonotype showed up many times. The chain is built from TRBV3-1 and TRBJ1-1, with 7 nucleotides matching TRBD1. There are 14 residues in the CDR3. J was trimmed by 0 bases and V by 2 bases; bases with no gene match: 0. Germline CDR1 LGHDT, CDR2 YNNKEL (reference sequence). This CDR3 reads CASSQTGVNTEAFF. The CDR3 DNA follows: TGTGCCAGCAGCCAAACAGGGGTGAACACTGAAGCTTTCTTT.

The V gene is TRBV2, the J gene TRBJ1-1; 10 bases line up with TRBD1. The germline V gene encodes CDR1 SNHLY and CDR2 FYNNEI. Trimming took 6 bases from V and 0 from J; bases not matched to a gene: 7. The CDR3 length is 16 residues. In DNA, the CDR3 is TGTGCCAGCAGGGACAGGGGGACCGTAATGAACACTGAAGCTTTCTTT. Its translation: CASRDRGTVMNTEAFF.

The J gene is TRBJ1-2, the V gene TRBV5-1, with TRBD1 matching 7 bases. There are 13 residues in the CDR3. Per the germline V gene, CDR1 is SGHRS and CDR2 is YFSETQ. V was pared by 4 bases and J by 8 bases, with 8 bases of the junction left unmatched. CDR3 loop: CASSSLQGRGYTF. Here the CDR3 DNA reads TGCGCCAGCAGCAGTCTACAGGGGAGAGGCTACACCTTC.

Notes on this clonotype: One end of the junction does not line up with germline, which may come from a read error. The V call is TRBV19, the J call TRBJ2-5; 7 nucleotides align to TRBD1. The CDR3 totals 17 residues. Per germline, CDR1 LNHDA and CDR2 SQIVND (reference sequence). CDR3 in DNA: TGTGCCAGTAGTTTAGATCTTTGGGGTAGGGGGCATGAGACCCAGTACTTC. As protein: CASSLDLWGRGHETQYF.

In this sample, this clonotype turned up many times. The chain combines TRBV27 with TRBJ2-7; the D is unclear. V gave up 7 bases and J gave up 1 base, with 11 bases separating them. The CDR3 runs 13 residues. Germline CDR1 and CDR2: MNHEY and SMNVEV (reference sequence). CDR3 amino acids: CASMGGASYEQYF. The CDR3, as DNA: TGTGCCAGCATGGGCGGTGCGTCCTACGAGCAGTACTTC.

This clonotype occurred a few times. The CDR3 protein is CASSATSGSSNEQFF. CDR3 coding DNA: TGTGCCAGCAGCGCCACTAGCGGGAGTTCGAATGAGCAGTTCTTC. This chain joins TRBV9 and TRBJ2-1, with 11 bases that match TRBD2. This CDR3 has 15 residues. The V gene end was trimmed by 3 bases and the J gene end by 7 bases; junction bases not matched to a gene: 6. From germline, CDR1 is SGDLS and CDR2 YYNGEE.

Concerning this clonotype: An end of the junction does not agree with germline; a read error may underlie this. The rearrangement uses TRBV2 and TRBJ1-4, with 8 bases matching TRBD1. The CDR3 spans 10 residues. From germline, CDR1 is SNHLY and CDR2 FYNNEI. The CDR3 nucleotides read TGTGCCAGCAGGAGAGAAGGGACAGGATTC. This sequence encodes CASRREGTGF.

This clonotype was detected ten times or more. The J gene is TRBJ1-5, the V gene TRBV30, with D unresolved. V was trimmed by 2 bases and J by 4 bases, leaving 9 bases between them. The CDR3 is 13 amino acids. Germline values: CDR1 GTSNPN, CDR2 SVGIG (reference sequence). CDR3 nucleotide sequence: TGTGCCTGGAGTACGGACGGGAATCAGCCCCAGCATTTT. Translation: CAWSTDGNQPQHF. Supplemented by reference TRBV30 and TRBJ1-5, the full variable domain reads SQTIHQWPATLVQPVGSPLSLECTVEGTSNPNLYWYRQAAGRGLQLLFYSVGIGQISSEVPQNLSASRPQDRQFILSSKKLLLSDSGFYLCAWSTDGNQPQHFGDGTRLSIL.

Comment on this clonotype: The junction and the germline gene differ at one end; a read error may be behind it. This chain links TRBV2 with TRBJ1-5; 7 bases fit TRBD1. CDR3 length: 15 residues. Germline loops: CDR1 SNHLY, CDR2 FYNNEI. This CDR3 is CASSEGQARSQPQHF. The CDR3 bases are TGTGCCAGCAGCGAAGGACAGGCTCGGTCTCAGCCCCAGCATTTT. Supplemented by reference TRBV2 and TRBJ1-5, the full variable domain reads EPEVTQTPSHQVTQMGQEVILRCVPISNHLYFYWYRQILGQKVEFLVSFYNNEISEKSEIFDDQFSVERPDGSNFTLKIRSTKLEDSAMYFCASSEGQARSQPQHFGDGTRLSIL.